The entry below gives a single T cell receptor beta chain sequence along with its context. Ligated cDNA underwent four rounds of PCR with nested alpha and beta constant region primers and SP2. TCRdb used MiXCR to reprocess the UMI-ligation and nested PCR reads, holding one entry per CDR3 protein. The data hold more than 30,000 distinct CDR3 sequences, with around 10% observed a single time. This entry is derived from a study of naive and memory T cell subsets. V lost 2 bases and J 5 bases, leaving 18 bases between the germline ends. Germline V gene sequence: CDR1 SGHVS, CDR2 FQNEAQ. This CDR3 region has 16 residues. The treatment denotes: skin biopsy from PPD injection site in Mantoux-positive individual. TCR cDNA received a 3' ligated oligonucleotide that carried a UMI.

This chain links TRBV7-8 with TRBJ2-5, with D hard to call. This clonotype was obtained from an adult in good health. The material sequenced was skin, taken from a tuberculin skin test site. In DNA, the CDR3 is TGTGCCAGCAGCTTAAAGCGTGCTCGCGGCCGGGAGACCCAGTACTTC. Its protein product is CASSLKRARGRETQYF.